The clone carrying this T cell receptor (delta chain) occurred a few times. The mismatch at residue 7 between this DNA's translation and the TCRdb protein of a much larger clone likely reflects a read error; the protein shown is translated from the DNA. Germline CDR1 reads GEAIGNYY; CDR2 reads EKD. The ends were cut back, 3 bases at V and 3 bases at J, with 11 bases in the middle. The CDR3 has 16 residues. The source of the sample is a study of gamma-delta chains in newborns, infants, children. TCRdb reapplied CATT to the reads. The repertoire consists of roughly 3,500 delta-chain clones, with roughly 1.4% occurring once and the leading ten covering 20% to 25%.

The genes are TRDV2 and TRDJ3; a weak D match, TRDD3 (6 bases). The sample was blood. The source of this sequence is a child who was a newborn, infant or young child, either healthy, febrile or measles-vaccinated (not recorded which). This chain's CDR3 is CACDWGVRWDTRQMFF. CDR3 coding DNA: TGTGCCTGTGACTGGGGGGTACGCTGGGACACCCGACAGATGTTTTTC.